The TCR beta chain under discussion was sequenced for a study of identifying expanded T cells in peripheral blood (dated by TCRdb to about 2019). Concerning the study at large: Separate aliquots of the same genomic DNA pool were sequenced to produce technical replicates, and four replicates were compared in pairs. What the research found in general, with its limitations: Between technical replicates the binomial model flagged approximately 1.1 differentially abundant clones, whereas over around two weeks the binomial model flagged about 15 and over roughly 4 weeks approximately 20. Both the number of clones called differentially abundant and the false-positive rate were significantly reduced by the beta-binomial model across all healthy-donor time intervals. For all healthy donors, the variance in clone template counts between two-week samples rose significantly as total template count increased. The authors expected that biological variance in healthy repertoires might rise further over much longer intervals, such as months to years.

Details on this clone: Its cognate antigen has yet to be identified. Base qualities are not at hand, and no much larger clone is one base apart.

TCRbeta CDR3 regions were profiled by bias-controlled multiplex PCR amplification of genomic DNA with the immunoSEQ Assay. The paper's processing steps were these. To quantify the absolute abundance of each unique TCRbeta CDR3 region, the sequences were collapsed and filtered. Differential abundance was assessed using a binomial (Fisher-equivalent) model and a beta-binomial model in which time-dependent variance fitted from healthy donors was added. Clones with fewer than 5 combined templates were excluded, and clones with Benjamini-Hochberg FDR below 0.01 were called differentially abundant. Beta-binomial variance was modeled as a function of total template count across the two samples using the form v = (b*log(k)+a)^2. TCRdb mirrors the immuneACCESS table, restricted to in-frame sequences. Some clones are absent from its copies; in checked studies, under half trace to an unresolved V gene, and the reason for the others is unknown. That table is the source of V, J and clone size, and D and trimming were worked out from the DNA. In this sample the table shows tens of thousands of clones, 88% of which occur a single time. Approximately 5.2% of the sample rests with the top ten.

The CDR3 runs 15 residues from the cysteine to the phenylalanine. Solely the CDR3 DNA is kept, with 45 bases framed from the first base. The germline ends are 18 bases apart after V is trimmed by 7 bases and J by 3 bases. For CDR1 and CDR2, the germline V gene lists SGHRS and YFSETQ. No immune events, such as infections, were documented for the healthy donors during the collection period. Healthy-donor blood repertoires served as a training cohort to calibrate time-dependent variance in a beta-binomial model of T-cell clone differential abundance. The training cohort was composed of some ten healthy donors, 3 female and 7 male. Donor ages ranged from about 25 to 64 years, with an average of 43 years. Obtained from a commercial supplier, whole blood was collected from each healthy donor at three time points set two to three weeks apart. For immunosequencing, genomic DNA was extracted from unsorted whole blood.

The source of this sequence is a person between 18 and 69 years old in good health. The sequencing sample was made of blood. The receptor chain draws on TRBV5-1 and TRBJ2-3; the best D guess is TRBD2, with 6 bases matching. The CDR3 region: CASGDGGVGTDTQYF. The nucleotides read TGCGCCAGCGGAGATGGCGGGGTTGGGACAGATACGCAGTATTTT.